The source of this TCR beta chain is a study of tumor and adjacent non-tumor tissue in lung cancer (dated by TCRdb to 2017 to 2018). General notes on the study: Of the cohort, some 12 patients had adenocarcinoma, 2 had squamous cell carcinoma and 1 had small cell lung cancer. A total of fewer than 150 million productive TCRbeta reads were generated by sequencing, corresponding to an average of around 4 million reads per sample. The roughly 15 enrolled patients, of whom some 10 were men and 5 were women, were aged about 31 to 80 years and were diagnosed with TNM stage I to III disease. The study compared bulk TCRbeta repertoires from lung tumor tissue and matched distant non-tumor lung tissue of about 16 lung cancer patients. For each patient, one tumor sample and one normal lung sample were taken, giving about 29 paired specimens that underwent TCRbeta CDR3 sequencing.

Library preparation was by multiplex PCR. The run used an Illumina HiSeq 2500. TCRbeta libraries were constructed through three rounds of nested PCR with primers (Table S4) according to protocols modified from ARM-PCR. Before sequencing, PCR products of 200-500 bp were cut from the gel and purified using the QIAquick gel extraction kit. The paper's processing steps were these. Trimmomatic was used to clean the reads, FLASH was used to merge the reads into complete CDR3 sequences, and MiTCR was used to assign the reads to V(D)J germline segments. VDJtools was used to compute clonal diversity as the inverse Simpson's index. Productive reads were defined as in-frame sequences without a premature stop codon. The public sequencing data were trimmed at Q25 with fastp and processed into clonotypes with MiXCR by TCRdb, which kept only in-frame beta chains. Under each unique CDR3 protein, matching rows form one entry showing the most common genes and DNA. These V and J calls rely on TCRdb rather than the paper's analysis. This sample holds more than 60,000 distinct CDR3 sequences; around 82% were observed only once. The ten largest clones take up 35% to 50% of the sample.

From cysteine to phenylalanine, the CDR3 is 16 amino acids long. Only CDR3 DNA remains: 48 bases, in frame from the first base. Per the germline V gene, SGHNT is the CDR1 and YENEEA is the CDR2. Here V drops 3 bases and J drops 3 bases, and the junction holds 6 bases not matched to any gene. In the case of this clonotype: The antigen this receptor binds is unknown. No quality values exist for individual bases; no much larger clone is one base distant.

RNA was isolated from bulk, unsorted tissue, and RNA quality was assessed with a NanoDrop ND-1000 and an Agilent 2100. For the normal lung samples, distant non-tumor tissue was collected more than 3 cm away from the tumor edge. The donors were newly diagnosed lung cancer patients admitted for thoracic surgery in China from August to November 2014 who had not received prior chemotherapy. The study excluded patients who had received radiotherapy or chemotherapy before or who had another cancer at the same time. Surgical tissue pieces of about 1-2.1 cm3 were preserved in RNAlater solution and stored at -80 °C until use. The paper's findings and limits, for the study overall: Neither the sequencing platform nor unique molecular identifiers are mentioned in the methods. Tumor tissue showed significantly higher TCR diversity (inverse Simpson) than normal lung tissue, at about 410 vs 180 (P = 0.0075, Mann-Whitney U test). Only approximately 14 patients were included in the cohort, and the need for larger samples and more detailed clinical data was noted by the authors. Peripheral blood was not sequenced, so blood TCRbeta repertoires in these lung cancer patients were not examined. In normal lung, the top 100 clones accounted for a significantly larger cumulative share of the repertoire than in tumor tissue. Significantly higher TCR diversity was found in younger patients, and higher tumor TCR diversity was associated with shorter overall and disease-free survival.

Source material: distant non-tumor lung tissue. The sequence was collected from a man in his 60s with non-small cell lung cancer. The rearrangement joined TRBV11-3 to TRBJ2-1; 9 junctional bases match TRBD2. The DNA reads as follows: TGTGCCAGCAGCTTCGTGACTAGCGGTATCTACAATGAGCAGTTCTTC. This encodes CASSFVTSGIYNEQFF.